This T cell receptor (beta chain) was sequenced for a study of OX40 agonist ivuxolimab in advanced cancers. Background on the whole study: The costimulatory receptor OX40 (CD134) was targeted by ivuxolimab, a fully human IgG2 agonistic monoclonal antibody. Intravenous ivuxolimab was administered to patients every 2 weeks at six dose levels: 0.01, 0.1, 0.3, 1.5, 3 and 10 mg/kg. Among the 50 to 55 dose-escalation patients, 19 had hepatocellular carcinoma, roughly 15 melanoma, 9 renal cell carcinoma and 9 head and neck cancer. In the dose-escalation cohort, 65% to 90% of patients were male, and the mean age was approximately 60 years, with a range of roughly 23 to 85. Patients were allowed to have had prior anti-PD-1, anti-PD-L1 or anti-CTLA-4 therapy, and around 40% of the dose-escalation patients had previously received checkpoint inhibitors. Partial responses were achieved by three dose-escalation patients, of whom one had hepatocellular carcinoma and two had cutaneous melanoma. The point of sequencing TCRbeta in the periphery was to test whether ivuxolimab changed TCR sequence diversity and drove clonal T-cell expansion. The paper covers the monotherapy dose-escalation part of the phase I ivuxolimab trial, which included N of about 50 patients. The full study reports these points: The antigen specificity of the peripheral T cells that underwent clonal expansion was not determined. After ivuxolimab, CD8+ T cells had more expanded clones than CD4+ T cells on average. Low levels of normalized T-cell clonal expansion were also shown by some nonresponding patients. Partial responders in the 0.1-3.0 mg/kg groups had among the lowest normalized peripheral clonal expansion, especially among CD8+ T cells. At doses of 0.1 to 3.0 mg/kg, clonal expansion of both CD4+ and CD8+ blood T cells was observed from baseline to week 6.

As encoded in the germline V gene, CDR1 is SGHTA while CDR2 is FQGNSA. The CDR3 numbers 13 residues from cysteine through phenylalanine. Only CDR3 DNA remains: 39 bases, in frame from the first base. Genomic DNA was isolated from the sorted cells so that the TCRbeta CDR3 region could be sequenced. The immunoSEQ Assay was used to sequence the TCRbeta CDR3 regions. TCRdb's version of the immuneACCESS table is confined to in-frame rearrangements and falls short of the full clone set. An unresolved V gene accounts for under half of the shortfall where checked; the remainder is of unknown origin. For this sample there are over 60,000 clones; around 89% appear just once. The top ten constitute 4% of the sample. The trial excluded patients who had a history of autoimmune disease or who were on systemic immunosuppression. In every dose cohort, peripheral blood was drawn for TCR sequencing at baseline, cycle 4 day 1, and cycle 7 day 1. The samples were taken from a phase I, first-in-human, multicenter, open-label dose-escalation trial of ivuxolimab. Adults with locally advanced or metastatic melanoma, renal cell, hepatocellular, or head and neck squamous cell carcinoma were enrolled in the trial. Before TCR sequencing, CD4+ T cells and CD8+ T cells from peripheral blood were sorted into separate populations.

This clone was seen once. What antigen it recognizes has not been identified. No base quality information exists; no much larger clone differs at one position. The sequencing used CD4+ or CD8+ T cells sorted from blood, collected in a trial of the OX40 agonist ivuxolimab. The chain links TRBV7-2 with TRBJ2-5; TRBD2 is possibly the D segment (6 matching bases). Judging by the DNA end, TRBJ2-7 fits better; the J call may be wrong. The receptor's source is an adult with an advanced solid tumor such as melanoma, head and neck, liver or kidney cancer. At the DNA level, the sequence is TGTGCCAGCAGCGCCGTGGAGGGCTACGAGCAGTACTTC. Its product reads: CASSAVEGYEQYF.